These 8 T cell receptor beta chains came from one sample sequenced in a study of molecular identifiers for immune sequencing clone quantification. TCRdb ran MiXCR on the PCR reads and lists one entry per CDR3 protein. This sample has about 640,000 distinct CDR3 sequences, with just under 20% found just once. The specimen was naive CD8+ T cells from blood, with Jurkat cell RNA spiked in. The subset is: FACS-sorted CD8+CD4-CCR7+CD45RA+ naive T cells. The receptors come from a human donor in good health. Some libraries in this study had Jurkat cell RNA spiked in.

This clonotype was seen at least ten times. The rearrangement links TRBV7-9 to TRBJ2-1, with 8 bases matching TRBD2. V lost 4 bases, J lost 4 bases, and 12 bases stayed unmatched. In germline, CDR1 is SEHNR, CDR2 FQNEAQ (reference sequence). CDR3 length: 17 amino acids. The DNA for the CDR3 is TGTGCCAGCAGCTCTACCGTAGCGGGACCGACTTACAATGAGCAGTTCTTC. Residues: CASSSTVAGPTYNEQFF. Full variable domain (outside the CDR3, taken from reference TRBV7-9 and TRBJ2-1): DTGVSQNPRHKITKRGQNVTFRCDPISEHNRLYWYRQTLGQGPEFLTYFQNEAQLEKSRLLSDRFSAERPKGSFSTLEIQRTEQGDSAMYLCASSSTVAGPTYNEQFFGPGTRLTVL.

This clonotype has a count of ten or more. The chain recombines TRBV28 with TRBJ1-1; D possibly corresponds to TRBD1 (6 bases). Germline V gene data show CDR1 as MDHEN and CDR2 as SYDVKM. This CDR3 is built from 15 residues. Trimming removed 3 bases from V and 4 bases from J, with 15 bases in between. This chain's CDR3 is CASSFRGARGTEAFF. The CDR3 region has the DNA TGTGCCAGCAGTTTTCGGGGGGCGCGGGGCACTGAAGCTTTCTTT.

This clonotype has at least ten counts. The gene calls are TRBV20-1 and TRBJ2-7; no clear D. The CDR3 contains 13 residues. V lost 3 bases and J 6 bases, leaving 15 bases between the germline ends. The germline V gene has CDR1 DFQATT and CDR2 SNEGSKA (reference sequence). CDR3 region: CSASPTYEGEQYF. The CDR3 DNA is TGCAGTGCTAGTCCTACTTATGAAGGCGAGCAGTACTTC.

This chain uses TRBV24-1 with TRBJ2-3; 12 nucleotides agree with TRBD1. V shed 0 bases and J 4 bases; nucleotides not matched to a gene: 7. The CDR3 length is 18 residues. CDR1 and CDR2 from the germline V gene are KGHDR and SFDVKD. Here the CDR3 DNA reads TGTGCCACCAGTGATTTGCGGGGACAGGGGGCGGTTTCAGATACGCAGTATTTT. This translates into CATSDLRGQGAVSDTQYF.

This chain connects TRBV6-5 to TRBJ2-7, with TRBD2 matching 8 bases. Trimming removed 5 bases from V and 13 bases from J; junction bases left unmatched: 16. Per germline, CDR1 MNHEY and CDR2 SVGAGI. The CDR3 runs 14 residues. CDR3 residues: CASSPTSVDYERYF. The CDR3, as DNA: TGTGCCAGCAGTCCGACTAGCGTCGATTACGAGCGATACTTC.

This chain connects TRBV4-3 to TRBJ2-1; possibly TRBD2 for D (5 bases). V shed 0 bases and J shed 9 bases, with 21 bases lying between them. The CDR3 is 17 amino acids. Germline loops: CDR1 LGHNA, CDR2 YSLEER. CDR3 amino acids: CASSQDHWRIGRGEQFF. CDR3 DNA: TGCGCCAGCAGCCAAGATCATTGGAGGATTGGCCGCGGTGAGCAGTTCTTC.

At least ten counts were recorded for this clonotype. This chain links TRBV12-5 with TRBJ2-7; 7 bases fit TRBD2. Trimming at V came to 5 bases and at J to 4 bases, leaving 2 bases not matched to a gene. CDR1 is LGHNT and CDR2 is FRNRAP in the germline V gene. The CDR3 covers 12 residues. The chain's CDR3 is CASGPGGYEQYF. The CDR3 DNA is TGTGCTAGTGGTCCGGGGGGTTACGAGCAGTACTTC.

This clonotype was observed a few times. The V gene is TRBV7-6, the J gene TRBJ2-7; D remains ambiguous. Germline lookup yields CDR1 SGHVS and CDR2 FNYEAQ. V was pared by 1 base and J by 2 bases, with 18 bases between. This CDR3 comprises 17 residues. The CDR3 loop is CASSLGGTGSLTYEQYF. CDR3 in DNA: TGTGCCAGCAGCTTAGGGGGTACCGGGTCCTTAACCTACGAGCAGTACTTC.